This T cell receptor beta chain is drawn from a study of shared clonotypes between healthy human individuals (TCRdb year 2020). Notes on the research overall: A few men and a couple of women, aged 18 to 49 years, made up the cohort. For each donor, three plates each were used for CD4 naive and CD4 memory, two plates were used for CD8 naive, and one plate was used for CD8 memory. To increase sequencing depth and limit assay-specific biases, TCR repertoire library preparation and sequencing were carried out by different laboratories using diverse techniques. The study deeply sequenced blood TCR repertoires of five healthy adults to estimate repertoire size and the extent of clonotype sharing between individuals. Per donor, leukapheresis produced somewhere between about 0.9 and 9.5 billion PBMCs.

Healthy HIV-negative adults with no recently reported acute infections or vaccinations were included as donors. Only Caucasian adults living in Nashville, Tennessee, USA were represented among the donors. CD4+ T cells were enriched by magnetic negative selection; naive cells were then positively selected on CD45RA, and the negative fraction formed the memory subset. After blood collection by leukapheresis, PBMCs were isolated using Ficoll-Histopaque density gradient centrifugation and then cryopreserved in the vapor phase of liquid nitrogen. Purity and quantity of every magnetically sorted T cell population were checked by analytical flow cytometry. Genomic DNA was isolated from every sorted fraction and measured by UV absorbance on a Nanodrop 2000c. Trimming removed 2 bases from V and 3 bases from J, leaving 10 bases between the germline ends. Counted from cysteine to phenylalanine, this CDR3 has 14 amino acids. Only the CDR3 portion is preserved as DNA: 42 bases, with reading frame beginning at the first base. According to the germline V gene (reference sequence), CDR1 reads MNHNY and CDR2 reads SVGAGI.

Using the deep immunoSEQ assay, multiplex PCR amplified TCR CDR3 regions from genomic DNA. Extracted genomic DNA from each cell subset was spread evenly across all wells of several immunoSEQ 96-well plates, with each plate serving as a replicate. For sorted subsets, each replicate PCR was loaded with roughly 0.2 ug genomic DNA, equivalent to about 30,000 T cell genomes. Purified libraries were quantified with a Qubit 3.0 fluorometer, sized on a Bioanalyzer 2100, and re-quantified with the KAPA Library Quantification kit. Every immunoSEQ 96-well plate was sequenced on a separate single-read 150-cycle Illumina NextSeq 550 flow cell. For the original study's pipeline: The immunoSEQ output contained only junctional sequences without quality scores, so filtering could not match that applied to full-length reads. To assign V/J genes and CDR3, sequences were annotated using PyIR, a Python wrapper for IgBLAST v1.9, with IMGT germline references. Any read was removed if the V/J assignment was weak (E-value above 1e-6), the CDR3 was missing, or the read contained stop codons, out-of-frame junctions, or ambiguous translated residues. V3J clonotypes were defined by identical inferred V gene, J gene, and CDR3 amino acid sequence. The percentage overlap between two repertoires was calculated by dividing the number of shared unique clonotypes by the size of the smaller repertoire. RTK rarefaction, the Chao1 estimator, and Recon v2.1 estimates of unobserved clonotypes were used to assess repertoire richness. For all TCRbeta clonotypes obtained by the gDNA method from a few donors, generation probabilities were computed with OLGA. TCRdb re-hosts the immuneACCESS table, in-frame sequences only. Its copies lack some clones; in the studies checked, an unresolved V gene accounts for under half of them, and the cause for the rest is not known. D and trimming were read from the DNA, whereas the V and J calls and clone size are those reported in that table. This sample has 2.3 million or so clones in its table, and 93% of those were observed once. 0.39% of the sample is held by the ten biggest clonotypes.

Turning to this clone: There is no known antigen for this receptor. No much larger clone is present one base from it, and per-base qualities are unavailable.

Overall study results and their limits: Even with the large sequencing depth, rarefaction of the sorted-subset datasets indicated that sequencing was incomplete. Sampling was limited to blood, and TCR repertoires in tissue likely differ from TCR repertoires in blood. Compared with non-shared clonotypes, clonotypes shared by all four sorted-subset donors had higher generation probabilities. Naive subsets generally had larger estimated clonotype richness than memory subsets did. Pairwise subsampling indicated that sequencing depth was expected to affect the degree of clonotype sharing among donors. Because the study included only a small number of donors, the genetic and exposure-history diversity represented was limited. Across a few donors, about 5% of naive CD4, 3.5% of naive CD8, roughly 2.3% of memory CD4, and about 0.4% of memory CD8 clonotypes were shared.

The source of this sequence is a young man in good health. Some clones in this sample may be carry-over from other donors' samples. Source material: naive CD4+ T cells from PBMCs. What the cell subset or site label conveys for this sample: CD45RA+ positively selected. The rearrangement joined TRBV6-6 to TRBJ2-5; no D gene is confidently identified. Here the CDR3 is given as CASSYVELKETQYF. The DNA sequence follows: TGTGCCAGCAGTTACGTCGAGTTAAAAGAGACCCAGTACTTC.